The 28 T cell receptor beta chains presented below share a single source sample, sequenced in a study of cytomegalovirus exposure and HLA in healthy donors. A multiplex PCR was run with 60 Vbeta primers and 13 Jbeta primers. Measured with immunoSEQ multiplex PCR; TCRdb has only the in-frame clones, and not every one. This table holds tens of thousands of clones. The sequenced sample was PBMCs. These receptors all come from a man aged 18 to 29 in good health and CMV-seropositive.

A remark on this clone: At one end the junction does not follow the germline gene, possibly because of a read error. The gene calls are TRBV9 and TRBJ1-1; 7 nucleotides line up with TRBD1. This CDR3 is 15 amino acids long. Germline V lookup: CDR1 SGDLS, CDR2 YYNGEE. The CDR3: CASSAHPEGATEALF. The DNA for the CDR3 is TGTGCCAGCAGCGCACACCCGGAGGGGGCAACTGAAGCTCTCTTT.

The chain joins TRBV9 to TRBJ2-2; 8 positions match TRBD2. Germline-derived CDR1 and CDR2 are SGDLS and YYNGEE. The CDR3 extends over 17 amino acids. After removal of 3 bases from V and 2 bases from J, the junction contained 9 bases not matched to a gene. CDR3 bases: TGTGCCAGCAGCGCCACGGGGGGGCCTCCCAACACCGGGGAGCTGTTTTTT. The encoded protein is CASSATGGPPNTGELFF. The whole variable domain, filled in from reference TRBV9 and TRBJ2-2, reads DSGVTQTPKHLITATGQRVTLRCSPRSGDLSVYWYQQSLDQGLQFLIQYYNGEERAKGNILERFSAQQFPDLHSELNLSSLELGDSALYFCASSATGGPPNTGELFFGEGSRLTVL.

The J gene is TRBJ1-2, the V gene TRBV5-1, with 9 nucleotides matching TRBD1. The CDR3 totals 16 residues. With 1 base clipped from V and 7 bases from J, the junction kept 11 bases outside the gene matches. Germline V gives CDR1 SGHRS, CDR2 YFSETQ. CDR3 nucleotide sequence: TGCGCCAGCAGCTTGTACCCCTCAACAGGGGGCCGTGGCTACACCTTC. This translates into CASSLYPSTGGRGYTF.

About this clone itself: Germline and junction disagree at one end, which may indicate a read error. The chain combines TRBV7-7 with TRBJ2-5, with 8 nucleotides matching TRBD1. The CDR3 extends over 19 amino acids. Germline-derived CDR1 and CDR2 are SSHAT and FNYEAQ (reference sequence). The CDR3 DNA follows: TGTGCTAGCAGCTTAGTAGCCTATAGCGGTCAGGGGGCGTCGGGGACCCAGTACTTC. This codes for CASSLVAYSGQGASGTQYF.

The CDR3 is CASSAGGGANGNTIYF. CDR3 coding DNA: TGCGCCAGCAGTGCTGGTGGGGGCGCAAATGGAAACACCATATATTTT. The chain uses TRBV10-2 and TRBJ1-3; TRBD1 is a possible D gene (6 bases). In germline, CDR1 is WSHSY, CDR2 SAAADI. The CDR3 totals 16 residues. With 4 bases removed from V and 3 bases from J, the gap between germline ends came to 16 bases.

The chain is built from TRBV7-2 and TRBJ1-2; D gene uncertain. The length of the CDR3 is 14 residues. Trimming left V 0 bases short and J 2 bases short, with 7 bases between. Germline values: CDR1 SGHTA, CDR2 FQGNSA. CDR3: CASSLAAVNYGYTF. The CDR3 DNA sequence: TGTGCCAGCAGCTTAGCGGCCGTGAACTATGGCTACACCTTC.

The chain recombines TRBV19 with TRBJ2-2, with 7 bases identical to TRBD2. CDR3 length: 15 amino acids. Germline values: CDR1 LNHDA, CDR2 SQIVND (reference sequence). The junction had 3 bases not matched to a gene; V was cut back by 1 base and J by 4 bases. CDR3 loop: CASSIGTRSTGELFF. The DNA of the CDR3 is TGTGCCAGTAGTATAGGGACTAGAAGCACCGGGGAGCTGTTTTTT.

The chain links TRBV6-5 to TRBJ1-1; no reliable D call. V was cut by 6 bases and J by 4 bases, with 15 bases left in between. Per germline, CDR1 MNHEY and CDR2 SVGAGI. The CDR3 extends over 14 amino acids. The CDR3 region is CASSVGLVGTEAFF. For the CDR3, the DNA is TGTGCCAGCAGCGTCGGACTTGTAGGCACTGAAGCTTTCTTT.

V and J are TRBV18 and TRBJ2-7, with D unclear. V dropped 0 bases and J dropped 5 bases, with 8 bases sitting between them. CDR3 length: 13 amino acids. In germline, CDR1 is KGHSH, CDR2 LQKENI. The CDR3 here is CASSPPVANEQYF. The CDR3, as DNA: TGTGCCAGCTCACCACCGGTGGCCAACGAGCAGTACTTC. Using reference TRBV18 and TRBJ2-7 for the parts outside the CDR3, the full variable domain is NAGVMQNPRHLVRRRGQEARLRCSPMKGHSHVYWYRQLPEEGLKFMVYLQKENIIDESGMPKERFSAEFPKEGPSILRIQQVVRGDSAAYFCASSPPVANEQYFGPGTRLTVT.

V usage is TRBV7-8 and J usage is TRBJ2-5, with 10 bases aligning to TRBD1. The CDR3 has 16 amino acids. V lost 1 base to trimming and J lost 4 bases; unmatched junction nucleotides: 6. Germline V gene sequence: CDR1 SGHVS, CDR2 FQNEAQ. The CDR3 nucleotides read TGTGCCAGCAGCTTAGTACCGGACAGGGGGGGAGAGACCCAGTACTTC. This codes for CASSLVPDRGGETQYF. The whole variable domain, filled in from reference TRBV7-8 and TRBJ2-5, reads GAGVSQSPRYKVAKRGQDVALRCDPISGHVSLFWYQQALGQGPEFLTYFQNEAQLDKSGLPSDRFFAERPEGSVSTLKIQRTQQEDSAVYLCASSLVPDRGGETQYFGPGTRLLVL.

In DNA form, the CDR3 reads TGTGCCACCAGCAGAGACCCAGGGGGGAACACTGAAGCTTTCTTT. This encodes CATSRDPGGNTEAFF. This chain connects TRBV15 to TRBJ1-1; 7 bases match TRBD1. V shed 0 bases and J 1 base; nucleotides not matched to a gene: 2. The germline V gene has CDR1 LNHNV and CDR2 YYDKDF (reference sequence). CDR3 length equals 15 residues.

CDR3 bases: TGTGCCAGTAGTACAGGGGTTGATAGCAATCAGCCCCAGCATTTT. As protein: CASSTGVDSNQPQHF. This chain links TRBV19 with TRBJ1-5; perhaps TRBD1 as D (6 bases). Deletions cut 4 bases from V and 0 bases from J, with 10 bases between. The CDR3 consists of 15 residues. CDR1 is LNHDA, CDR2 SQIVND, per germline (reference sequence).

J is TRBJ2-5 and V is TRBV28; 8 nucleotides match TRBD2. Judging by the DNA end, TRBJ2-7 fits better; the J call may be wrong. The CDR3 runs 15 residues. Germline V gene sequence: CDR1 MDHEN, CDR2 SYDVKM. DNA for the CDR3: TGTGCCAGCAGTTCCCGTGCGGGAGGACCTTACGAGCAGTACTTC. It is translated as CASSSRAGGPYEQYF.

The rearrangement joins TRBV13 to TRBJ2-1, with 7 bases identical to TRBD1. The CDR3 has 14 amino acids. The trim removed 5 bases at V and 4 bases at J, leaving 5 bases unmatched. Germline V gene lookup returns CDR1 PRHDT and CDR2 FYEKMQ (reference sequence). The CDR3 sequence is CASSPGTVYNEQFF. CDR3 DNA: TGTGCCAGCAGCCCCGGGACAGTGTACAATGAGCAGTTCTTC.

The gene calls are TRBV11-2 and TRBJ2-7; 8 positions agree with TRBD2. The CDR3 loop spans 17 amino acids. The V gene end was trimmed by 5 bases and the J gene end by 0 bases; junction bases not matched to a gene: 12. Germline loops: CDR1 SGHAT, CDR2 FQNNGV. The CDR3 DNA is TGTGCCAGCAGCCCGGGACTAGAGGACATAAGCTCCTACGAGCAGTACTTC. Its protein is CASSPGLEDISSYEQYF.

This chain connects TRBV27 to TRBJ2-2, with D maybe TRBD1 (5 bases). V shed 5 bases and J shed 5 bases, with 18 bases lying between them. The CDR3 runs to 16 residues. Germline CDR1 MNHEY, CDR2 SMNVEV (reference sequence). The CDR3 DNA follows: TGTGCCAGCAGTCCACCGTCAGGGTGGTTAACCGGGGAGCTGTTTTTT. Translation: CASSPPSGWLTGELFF.

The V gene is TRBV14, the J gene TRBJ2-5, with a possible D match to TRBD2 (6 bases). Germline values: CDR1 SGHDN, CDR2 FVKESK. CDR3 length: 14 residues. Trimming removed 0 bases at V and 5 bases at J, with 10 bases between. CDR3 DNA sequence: TGTGCCAGCAGCCAAGAATGGGCGGGGGAGACCCAGTACTTC. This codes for CASSQEWAGETQYF.

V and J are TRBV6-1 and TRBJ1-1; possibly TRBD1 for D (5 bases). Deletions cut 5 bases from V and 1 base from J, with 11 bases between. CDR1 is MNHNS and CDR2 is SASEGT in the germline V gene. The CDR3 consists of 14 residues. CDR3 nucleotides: TGTGCCAGCAGTCTGACAGCAACGAACACTGAAGCTTTCTTT. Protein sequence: CASSLTATNTEAFF.

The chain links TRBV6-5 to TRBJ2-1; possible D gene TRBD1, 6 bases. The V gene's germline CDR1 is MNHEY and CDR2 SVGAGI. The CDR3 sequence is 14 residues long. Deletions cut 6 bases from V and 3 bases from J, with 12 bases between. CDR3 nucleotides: TGTGCCAGCAGCCGAGGGGGAGACTACAATGAGCAGTTCTTC. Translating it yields CASSRGGDYNEQFF.

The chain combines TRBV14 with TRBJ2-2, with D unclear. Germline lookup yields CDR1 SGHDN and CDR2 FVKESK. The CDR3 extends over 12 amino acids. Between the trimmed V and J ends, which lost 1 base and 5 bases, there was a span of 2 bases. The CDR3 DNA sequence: TGTGCCAGCAGCCAAGTAACCGGGGAGCTGTTTTTT. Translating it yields CASSQVTGELFF.

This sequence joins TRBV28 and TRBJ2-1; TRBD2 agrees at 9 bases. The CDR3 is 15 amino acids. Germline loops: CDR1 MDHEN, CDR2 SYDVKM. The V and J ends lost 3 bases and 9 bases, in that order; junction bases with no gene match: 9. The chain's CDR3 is CASSLGGRALVEQFF. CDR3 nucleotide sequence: TGTGCCAGCAGTTTGGGCGGGAGGGCTCTCGTTGAGCAGTTCTTC. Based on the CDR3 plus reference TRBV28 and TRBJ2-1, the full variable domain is DVKVTQSSRYLVKRTGEKVFLECVQDMDHENMFWYRQDPGLGLRLIYFSYDVKMKEKGDIPEGYSVSREKKERFSLILESASTNQTSMYLCASSLGGRALVEQFFGPGTRLTVL.

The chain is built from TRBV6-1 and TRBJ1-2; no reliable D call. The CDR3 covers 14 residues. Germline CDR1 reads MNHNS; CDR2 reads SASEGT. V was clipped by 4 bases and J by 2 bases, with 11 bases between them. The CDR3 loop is CASSGRTRNYGYTF. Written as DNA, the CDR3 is TGTGCCAGCAGTGGGAGGACCAGGAACTATGGCTACACCTTC.

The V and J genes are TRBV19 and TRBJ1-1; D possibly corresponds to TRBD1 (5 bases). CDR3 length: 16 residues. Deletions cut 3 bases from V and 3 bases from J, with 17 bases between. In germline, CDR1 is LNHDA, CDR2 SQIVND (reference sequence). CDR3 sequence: CASSIDLQGWDTEAFF. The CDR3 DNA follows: TGTGCCAGTAGTATTGATTTGCAGGGATGGGACACTGAAGCTTTCTTT.

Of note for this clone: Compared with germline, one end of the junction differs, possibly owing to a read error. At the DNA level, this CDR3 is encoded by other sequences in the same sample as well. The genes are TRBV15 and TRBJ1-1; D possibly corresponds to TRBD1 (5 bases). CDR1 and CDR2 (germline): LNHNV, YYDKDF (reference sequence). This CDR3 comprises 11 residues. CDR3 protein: CATSPGIEAFF. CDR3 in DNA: TGCGCCACCAGCCCAGGGATTGAAGCTTTCTTT.

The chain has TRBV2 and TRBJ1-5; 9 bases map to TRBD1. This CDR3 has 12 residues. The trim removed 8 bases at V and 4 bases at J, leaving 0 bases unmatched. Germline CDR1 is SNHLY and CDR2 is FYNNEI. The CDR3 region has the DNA TGTGCCAGCGGGACAGGGAATCAGCCCCAGCATTTT. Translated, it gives CASGTGNQPQHF.

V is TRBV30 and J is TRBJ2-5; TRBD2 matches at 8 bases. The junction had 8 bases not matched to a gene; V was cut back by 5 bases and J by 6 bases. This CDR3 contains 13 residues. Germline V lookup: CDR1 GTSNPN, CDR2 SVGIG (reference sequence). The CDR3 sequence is CAWAVGGEKTQYF. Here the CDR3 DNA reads TGTGCCTGGGCGGTCGGGGGGGAAAAGACCCAGTACTTC.

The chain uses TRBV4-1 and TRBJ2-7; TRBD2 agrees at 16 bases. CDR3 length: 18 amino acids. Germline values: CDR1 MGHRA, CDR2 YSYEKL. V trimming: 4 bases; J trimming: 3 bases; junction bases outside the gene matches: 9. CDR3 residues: CASSPGLAGGPGVYEQYF. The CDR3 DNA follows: TGCGCCAGCAGCCCGGGACTAGCGGGGGGGCCTGGGGTCTACGAGCAGTACTTC.

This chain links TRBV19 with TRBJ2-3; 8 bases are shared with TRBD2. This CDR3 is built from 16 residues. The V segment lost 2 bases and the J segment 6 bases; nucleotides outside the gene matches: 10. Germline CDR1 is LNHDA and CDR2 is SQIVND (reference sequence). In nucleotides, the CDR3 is TGTGCCAGTAGTATAATCGGAGCGGGGGCCGGGGATACGCAGTATTTT. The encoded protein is CASSIIGAGAGDTQYF.